Given below is one TCR beta chain in context. V was pared by 3 bases and J by 5 bases, with 9 bases of the junction left unmatched. The germline V gene has CDR1 SGHTA and CDR2 FQGTGA. The CDR3 runs 16 residues. The assay was immunoSEQ multiplex PCR, and TCRdb's table has in-frame clones only and misses some. Of 140,000 or so clones in the sample, approximately 80% were seen once. The data stem from a study of blood T cell repertoires in COVID-19. The source of this sequence is a woman aged 50 to 60 with acute or convalescent COVID-19. The chain carries TRBV7-3 and TRBJ2-1, with 8 nucleotides matching TRBD2. Input material: peripheral blood. In nucleotides, the CDR3 is TGTGCCAGCAGCTTTTCCGGGAGGGATCGTAACAATGAGCAGTTCTTC. Protein sequence: CASSFSGRDRNNEQFF.